A single sample is the source of the 19 T cell receptor beta chains below, sequenced in a study of early T cells in non-severe SARS-CoV-2 infection. MiXCR was run by TCRdb on the 5' RACE reads, yielding one entry per CDR3 protein. The sample records roughly 86,000 distinct CDR3 sequences, about 15% being singletons. The source material was whole blood. These receptor sequences come from an adult who was a healthcare worker with PCR-confirmed SARS-CoV-2 infection or an uninfected control (not recorded which).

In this sample, this clonotype turned up a few times. This chain connects TRBV7-2 to TRBJ2-3; D is perhaps TRBD2 (6 bases). CDR3 length: 14 amino acids. V gave up 1 base and J gave up 4 bases, with 9 bases separating them. Per the germline V gene, CDR1 is SGHTA and CDR2 is FQGNSA. CDR3 region: CASSLGRGSDTQYF. The CDR3 DNA follows: TGTGCCAGCAGCTTAGGACGGGGGTCAGATACGCAGTATTTT.

This clonotype was seen a few times. CDR3 bases: TGTGCCAGCTCACCACCGACTGGGGCGGGTTGGGTTGAAGCTTTCTTT. It is translated as CASSPPTGAGWVEAFF. This chain links TRBV18 with TRBJ1-1; D is possibly TRBD1 (5 bases). Per germline, CDR1 KGHSH and CDR2 LQKENI. This CDR3 has 16 residues. The germline V and J ends were trimmed by 0 bases and 7 bases, with 18 bases remaining between them.

There are a few counts of this clonotype. The V and J genes are TRBV29-1 and TRBJ2-1, with D possibly matching TRBD1 (6 bases). Germline CDR1 reads SQVTM; CDR2 reads ANQGSEA. The V end lost 1 base, the J end lost 9 bases, and 13 bases lay between the germline ends. The CDR3 sequence is 13 residues long. The CDR3 protein is CSVEGGRGVEQFF. Written as DNA, the CDR3 is TGCAGCGTTGAAGGAGGCAGGGGTGTTGAGCAGTTCTTC.

The chain has TRBV11-2 and TRBJ2-2; maybe TRBD2 (5 bases). The CDR3 has 14 amino acids. Germline-derived CDR1 and CDR2 are SGHAT and FQNNGV. V lost 5 bases and J 3 bases, leaving 10 bases between the germline ends. In DNA, the CDR3 is TGTGCCAGCAGCCCGAGCGGTCACACCGGGGAGCTGTTTTTT. This translates into CASSPSGHTGELFF. Drawing the rest from reference TRBV11-2 and TRBJ2-2, the complete variable domain is EAGVAQSPRYKIIEKRQSVAFWCNPISGHATLYWYQQILGQGPKLLIQFQNNGVVDDSQLPKDRFSAERLKGVDSTLKIQPAKLEDSAVYLCASSPSGHTGELFFGEGSRLTVL.

This clonotype has ten or more counts. V gene TRBV12-3 or TRBV12-4 combines with J gene TRBJ2-1; TRBD1 matches at 9 bases. J was trimmed by 5 bases and V by 5 bases; bases with no gene match: 4. The CDR3 extends over 14 amino acids. CDR3 residues: CASSPGQGDNEQFF. The CDR3 DNA is TGTGCCAGCAGTCCGGGACAGGGAGACAATGAGCAGTTCTTC.

This clonotype was seen only a few times. The chain recombines TRBV29-1 with TRBJ2-5, with D uncertain. Trimming stripped 4 bases from V and 1 base from J, with 13 bases between. This CDR3 has 14 residues. Per the germline V gene, CDR1 is SQVTM and CDR2 is ANQGSEA. CDR3 nucleotide sequence: TGCAGCGTTGTCTCACCGACCACCCAAGAGACCCAGTACTTC. It specifies CSVVSPTTQETQYF.

This clonotype was counted many times. The chain combines TRBV19 with TRBJ2-3; D not resolved. V was pared by 7 bases and J by 0 bases, with 11 bases between. Germline loops: CDR1 LNHDA, CDR2 SQIVND (reference sequence). This CDR3 has 14 residues. The CDR3 sequence is CASTPGASTDTQYF. The CDR3 DNA reads TGTGCCAGTACGCCAGGCGCCAGCACAGATACGCAGTATTTT.

The chain links TRBV24-1 to TRBJ2-3; weak D call: TRBD2 (6 bases). The V gene's germline CDR1 is KGHDR and CDR2 SFDVKD. This CDR3 region has 15 residues. V was pared by 8 bases and J by 2 bases, with 16 bases between. CDR3 in DNA: TGTGCCACCACCCCCGGGGGATCCACCACAGATACGCAGTATTTT. This sequence encodes CATTPGGSTTDTQYF.

The chain combines TRBV18 with TRBJ2-7, with 10 positions matching TRBD1. CDR3 size: 13 residues. After removal of 6 bases from V and 5 bases from J, the junction contained 4 bases not matched to a gene. CDR1 is KGHSH and CDR2 is LQKENI in the germline V gene. The CDR3 DNA is TGTGCCAGCTCCCCGGGACAGGGGAACGAGCAGTACGTC. Translated, it gives CASSPGQGNEQYV.

The J gene is TRBJ2-1, the V gene TRBV29-1; D is uncertain. This CDR3 is built from 12 residues. Germline V gene lookup returns CDR1 SQVTM and CDR2 ANQGSEA. Trimming cost V 4 bases and J 6 bases, with 10 bases left between them. The CDR3 here is CSVAVSGNEQFF. The CDR3 bases are TGCAGCGTTGCTGTATCGGGCAATGAGCAGTTCTTC.

Details on this clonotype: A much larger clonotype is one base distant, so this may be a read error. V is TRBV5-4 and J is TRBJ2-7; D is ambiguous. Trimming left V 0 bases short and J 5 bases short, with 15 bases between. Germline V gene lookup returns CDR1 SGHNT and CDR2 YYREEE (reference sequence). The CDR3 spans 15 residues. CDR3 in amino acids: CASSLVRRHGHEQYV. As DNA, the CDR3 is TGTGCCAGCAGCTTGGTCCGCAGGCATGGACACGAGCAGTACGTC.

J is TRBJ2-1 and V is TRBV24-1; D is unresolved. Per the germline V gene, CDR1 is KGHDR and CDR2 is SFDVKD. The germline V and J ends were trimmed by 9 bases and 9 bases, with 11 bases remaining between them. The CDR3 runs to 11 residues. Here the CDR3 reads CATGSSIEQFF. Written as DNA, the CDR3 is TGTGCCACCGGGTCCTCGATTGAGCAGTTCTTC.

This clonotype was counted between two and nine times. The rearrangement joins TRBV10-1 to TRBJ2-5, with a tentative D call TRBD1 (5 bases). Germline V gives CDR1 WNHNN, CDR2 SYGVQD (reference sequence). V gave up 4 bases and J gave up 5 bases, with 11 bases separating them. The CDR3 spans 13 residues. CDR3 sequence (DNA): TGCGCCAGCAGTGCAGGGTGGGTCGAGACCCAGTACTTC. Residues: CASSAGWVETQYF.

The chain links TRBV12-3 or TRBV12-4 to TRBJ1-2, with D perhaps TRBD1 (5 bases). The CDR3 runs to 12 residues. Trimming removed 4 bases from V and 11 bases from J, with 14 bases in between. CDR3 region: CASSSGPAKYTF. DNA for the CDR3: TGTGCCAGCAGTTCGGGACCGGCAAAGTACACCTTC.

The chain carries TRBV29-1 and TRBJ1-2; D is ambiguous. The CDR3 contains 13 residues. The germline V gene has CDR1 SQVTM and CDR2 ANQGSEA. V lost 1 base and J lost 5, with 11 bases in between. The CDR3 region is CSVEVPPGYGYTF. Here the CDR3 DNA reads TGCAGCGTTGAAGTTCCCCCAGGATATGGCTACACCTTC.

This clonotype has more than one count but fewer than ten. The V and J genes are TRBV24-1 and TRBJ1-1; 8 nucleotides line up with TRBD1. Germline assignment: CDR1 KGHDR and CDR2 SFDVKD. The CDR3 runs 15 residues. Trimming took 2 bases from V and 3 from J; bases not matched to a gene: 4. CDR3 nucleotides: TGTGCCACCAGTGATTCAGGGGGCATGGACACTGAAGCTTTCTTT. The encoded protein is CATSDSGGMDTEAFF.

This clonotype was counted only a few times. The chain links TRBV29-1 to TRBJ2-1, with D perhaps TRBD1 (6 bases). The germline gives CDR1 SQVTM, CDR2 ANQGSEA. This CDR3 has 13 residues. Trimming removed 7 bases from V and 10 bases from J, with 20 bases in between. CDR3 nucleotides: TGCAGCGGCAAACACCAGACAGGAGCCGAGCAGTTCTTC. It is translated as CSGKHQTGAEQFF.

The V call is TRBV20-1, the J call TRBJ1-3; 7 bases fit TRBD1. Trimming removed 2 bases from V and 3 bases from J; junction bases left unmatched: 10. The germline V gene encodes CDR1 DFQATT and CDR2 SNEGSKA (reference sequence). The CDR3 sequence is 16 residues long. CDR3 coding DNA: TGCAGTGCTAGAAAGGGGACAGTCCTAAGTGGAAACACCATATATTTT. It is translated as CSARKGTVLSGNTIYF.

This chain uses TRBV2 with TRBJ1-2; a possible D gene is TRBD1 (5 bases). Trimming shortened V by 7 bases and J by 8 bases, and 23 bases separated the two germline ends. Per germline, CDR1 SNHLY and CDR2 FYNNEI. The CDR3 has 15 amino acids. The chain's CDR3 is CASTTRQPSVGGYTF. The CDR3 bases are TGTGCCAGCACAACCAGACAGCCCTCCGTGGGAGGCTACACCTTC.